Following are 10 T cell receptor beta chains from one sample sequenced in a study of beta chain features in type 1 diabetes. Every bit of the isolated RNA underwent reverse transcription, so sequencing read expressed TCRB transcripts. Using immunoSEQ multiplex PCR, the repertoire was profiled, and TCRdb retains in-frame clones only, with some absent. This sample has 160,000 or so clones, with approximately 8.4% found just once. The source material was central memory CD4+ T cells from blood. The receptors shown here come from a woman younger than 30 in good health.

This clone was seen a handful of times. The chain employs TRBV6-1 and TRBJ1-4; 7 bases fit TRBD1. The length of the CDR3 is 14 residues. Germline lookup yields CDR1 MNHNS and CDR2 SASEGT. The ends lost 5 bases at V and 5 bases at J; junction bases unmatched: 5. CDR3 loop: CASSWTGGNEKLFF. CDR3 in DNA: TGTGCCAGCAGTTGGACAGGAGGGAATGAAAAACTGTTTTTT.

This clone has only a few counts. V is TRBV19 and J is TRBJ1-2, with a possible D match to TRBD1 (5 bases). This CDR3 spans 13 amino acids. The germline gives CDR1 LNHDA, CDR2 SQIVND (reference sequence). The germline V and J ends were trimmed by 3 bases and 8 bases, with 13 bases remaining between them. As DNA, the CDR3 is TGTGCCAGTAGTATGCGGGACGGGTCGGGCTACACCTTC. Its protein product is CASSMRDGSGYTF.

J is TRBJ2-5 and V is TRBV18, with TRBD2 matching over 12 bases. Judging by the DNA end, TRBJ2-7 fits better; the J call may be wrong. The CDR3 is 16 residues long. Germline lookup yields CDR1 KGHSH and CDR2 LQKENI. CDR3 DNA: TGTGCCAGCTCACCCGGACTAGCGGGGTCCTCCTACGAGCAGTACTTC. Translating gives CASSPGLAGSSYEQYF.

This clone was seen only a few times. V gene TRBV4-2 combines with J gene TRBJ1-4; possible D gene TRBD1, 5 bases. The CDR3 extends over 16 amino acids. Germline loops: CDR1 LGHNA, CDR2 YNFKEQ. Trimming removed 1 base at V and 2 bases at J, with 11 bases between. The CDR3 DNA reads TGTGCCAGCAGCCAAGGTCAGGGAACGACTAATGAAAAACTGTTTTTT. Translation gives CASSQGQGTTNEKLFF.

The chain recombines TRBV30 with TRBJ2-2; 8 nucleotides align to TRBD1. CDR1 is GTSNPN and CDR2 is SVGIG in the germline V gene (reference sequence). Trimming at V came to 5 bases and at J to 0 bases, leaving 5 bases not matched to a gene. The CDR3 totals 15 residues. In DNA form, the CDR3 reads TGTGCCTGGGGTAAACAGGGGGCGAACACCGGGGAGCTGTTTTTT. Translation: CAWGKQGANTGELFF.

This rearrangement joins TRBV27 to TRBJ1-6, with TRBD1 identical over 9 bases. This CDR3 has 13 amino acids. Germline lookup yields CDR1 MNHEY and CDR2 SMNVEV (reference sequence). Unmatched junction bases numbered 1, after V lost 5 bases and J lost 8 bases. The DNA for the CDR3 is TGTGCCAGCAGTCGGGACAGGGATTCACCCCTCCACTTT. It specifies CASSRDRDSPLHF.

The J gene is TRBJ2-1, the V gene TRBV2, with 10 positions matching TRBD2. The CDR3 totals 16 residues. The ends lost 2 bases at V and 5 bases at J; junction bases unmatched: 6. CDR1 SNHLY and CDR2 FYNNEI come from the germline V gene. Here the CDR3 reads CASSELGLATNNEQFF. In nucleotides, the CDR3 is TGTGCCAGCAGTGAATTGGGACTAGCGACGAACAATGAGCAGTTCTTC.

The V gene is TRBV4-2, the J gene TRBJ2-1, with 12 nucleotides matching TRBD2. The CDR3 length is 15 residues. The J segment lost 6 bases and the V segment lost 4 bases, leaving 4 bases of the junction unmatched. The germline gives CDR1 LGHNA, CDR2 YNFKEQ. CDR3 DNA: TGTGCCAGCAGCCCTGGACTAGCGGGGCCCAATGAGCAGTTCTTC. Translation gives CASSPGLAGPNEQFF.

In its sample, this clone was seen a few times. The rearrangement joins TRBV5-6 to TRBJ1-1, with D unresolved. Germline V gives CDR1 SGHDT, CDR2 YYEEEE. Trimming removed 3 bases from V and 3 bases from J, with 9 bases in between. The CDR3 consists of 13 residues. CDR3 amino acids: CASSWEAYTEAFF. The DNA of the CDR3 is TGTGCCAGCAGCTGGGAGGCCTACACTGAAGCTTTCTTT.

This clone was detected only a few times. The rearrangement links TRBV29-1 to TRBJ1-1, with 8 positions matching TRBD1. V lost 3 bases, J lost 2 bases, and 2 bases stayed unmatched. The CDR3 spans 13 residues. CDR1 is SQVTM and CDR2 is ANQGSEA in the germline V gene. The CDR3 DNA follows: TGCAGCGTTGACGGACAGGGTAACACTGAAGCTTTCTTT. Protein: CSVDGQGNTEAFF.